Listed here are 9 T cell receptor beta chains from one sample, sequenced in a study of spatial heterogeneity in lung cancer. TCRdb processed the 5' RACE reads anew with MiXCR; each CDR3 protein has one entry. Here the sample spans approximately 82,000 distinct CDR3 sequences, roughly 13% being singletons. The time point was: sample taken at primary tumor resection. No cell sorting; template was whole RNA from tumor, lung tissue or PBMC. Specimen: PBMCs, collected at surgery. These TCRs come from a male donor with early-stage non-small cell lung cancer.

This clonotype has a count of ten or more. This chain joins TRBV6-1 and TRBJ2-7; D gene unclear. Trimming pared 2 bases from V and 0 bases from J, leaving 8 bases between. This CDR3 spans 14 amino acids. Per the germline V gene, CDR1 is MNHNS and CDR2 is SASEGT. As DNA, the CDR3 is TGTGCCAGCAGTGAACAACGGAACTCCTACGAGCAGTACTTC. Translating gives CASSEQRNSYEQYF.

A few counts support this clonotype. The rearrangement links TRBV15 to TRBJ1-1, with D unresolved. The CDR3 is 13 residues long. V was pared by 0 bases and J by 9 bases, with 11 bases between. Germline-derived CDR1 and CDR2 are LNHNV and YYDKDF (reference sequence). CDR3 amino acids: CATSRDIDRKAFF. In nucleotides, the CDR3 is TGTGCCACCAGCAGAGATATAGACCGGAAAGCTTTCTTT.

J is TRBJ2-5 and V is TRBV5-1; D call uncertain. CDR3 length: 14 residues. Looked up from germline, CDR1 is SGHRS and CDR2 is YFSETQ. V dropped 4 bases and J dropped 4 bases, with 14 bases sitting between them. DNA of the CDR3: TGCGCCAGCAGCGGAACAGTGTATCGAGAGACCCAGTACTTC. Translated, it gives CASSGTVYRETQYF.

There are many counts of this clonotype. The CDR3 DNA follows: TGTGCCAGCAGCAAAGGGGGGATGGGGTATCAGCCCCAGCATTTT. Translated: CASSKGGMGYQPQHF. The V gene is TRBV21-1, the J gene TRBJ1-5; the D call TRBD1 from the table was never checked on the DNA. TRBV21-1 is a listed pseudogene. This CDR3 has 15 residues.

This clonotype was counted ten times or more. This chain joins TRBV29-1 and TRBJ1-1; 8 positions match TRBD1. The ends lost 1 base at V and 3 bases at J; junction bases unmatched: 4. CDR1 is SQVTM, CDR2 ANQGSEA, per germline. This CDR3 has 14 amino acids. Here the CDR3 DNA reads TGCAGCGTTGAAGCTCAGGGGGCGTACACTGAAGCTTTCTTT. Its protein is CSVEAQGAYTEAFF.

V and J are TRBV2 and TRBJ1-1; no reliable D call. The CDR3 loop spans 15 amino acids. In germline, CDR1 is SNHLY, CDR2 FYNNEI. Trimming took 0 bases from V and 1 from J, leaving 9 bases between them. The DNA for the CDR3 is TGTGCCAGCAGTGAAGCCGGCCAGAGGAACACTGAAGCTTTCTTT. As protein: CASSEAGQRNTEAFF. Full variable domain (remainder filled in from reference TRBV2 and TRBJ1-1): EPEVTQTPSHQVTQMGQEVILRCVPISNHLYFYWYRQILGQKVEFLVSFYNNEISEKSEIFDDQFSVERPDGSNFTLKIRSTKLEDSAMYFCASSEAGQRNTEAFFGQGTRLTVV.

V is TRBV29-1 and J is TRBJ1-5; D may be TRBD1 (5 bases). Trimming stripped 6 bases from V and 0 bases from J, with 12 bases between. This CDR3 is 14 amino acids long. Looked up from germline, CDR1 is SQVTM and CDR2 is ANQGSEA. CDR3 in DNA: TGCAGCGTGGCCCCAGGGAATAGCAATCAGCCCCAGCATTTT. Translating it yields CSVAPGNSNQPQHF.

The CDR3 protein is CSARDPGKYEQYF. The CDR3 DNA reads TGCAGTGCTAGAGATCCGGGGAAGTACGAGCAGTACTTC. The chain links TRBV20-1 to TRBJ2-7; possible D gene TRBD2, 5 bases. The CDR3 consists of 13 residues. From germline, CDR1 is DFQATT and CDR2 SNEGSKA (reference sequence). V gave up 0 bases and J gave up 4 bases, with 10 bases separating them.

This clonotype was detected many times. This rearrangement joins TRBV5-1 to TRBJ1-4, with D possibly being TRBD1 (6 bases). The CDR3 spans 15 residues. The V end was cut by 2 bases, the J end by 0 bases, with 8 bases between. Germline values: CDR1 SGHRS, CDR2 YFSETQ. CDR3 DNA: TGCGCCAGCAGCTTACAGGGTGCAACTAATGAAAAACTGTTTTTT. Translated, it gives CASSLQGATNEKLFF.